This is a list of T cell receptor beta chains from one sample in a study of T cell repertoires in cytomegalovirus infection. TCRdb re-called the reads with MiXCR, one entry per CDR3 protein. The sample records 100,000 or so distinct CDR3 sequences, roughly 41% being singletons. No cognate antigen is known for these TCRs. Material: CD8+ T cells from cultured PBMCs, obtained from culture after CMV antigen stimulation. These TCRs come from a human donor in good health (CMV status not recorded). Some clones in this sample may be carry-over from other donors' samples. The CDR3 runs from the conserved cysteine through the conserved F or W. The D gene is left open where the match is weak. For some rows the clone size is stated as once, few or many, or as a class when expanded; others skip it.

d_call	j_call	clone_size	cdr3_length	v_call	cdr3_aa	cdr3_nt
-	TRBJ2-1	few	15	TRBV28	CASTSVSRPNNEQFF	TGTGCCAGCACGAGCGTGTCCCGACCGAACAATGAGCAGTTCTTC
-	TRBJ1-2	-	14	TRBV9	CASSASAGAYGYTF	TGTGCCAGCAGCGCGAGCGCGGGGGCTTATGGCTACACCTTC
TRBD2	TRBJ2-7	-	15	TRBV10-3	CAISDKTSGSYEQYF	TGTGCCATCAGTGATAAGACTAGCGGGTCGTACGAGCAGTACTTC
TRBD2	TRBJ2-3	many	15	TRBV29-1	CSVEGEGLASDTQYF	TGCAGCGTTGAAGGAGAAGGACTAGCTTCAGATACGCAGTATTTT
TRBD2	TRBJ2-1	few	16	TRBV7-2	CASSLGSGGRYNEQFF	TGTGCCAGCAGCTTAGGGAGCGGGGGGCGGTACAATGAGCAGTTCTTC
-	TRBJ1-1	few	10	TRBV12-3/TRBV12-4	CASSFTEAFF	TGTGCCAGCAGTTTTACTGAAGCTTTCTTT
-	TRBJ2-3	-	15	TRBV28	CASSFLAETTDTQYF	TGTGCCAGCAGTTTTCTGGCAGAAACCACAGATACGCAGTATTTT
-	TRBJ1-2	few	14	TRBV28	CASSFLGQVGGYTF	TGTGCCAGCAGTTTCTTGGGTCAGGTGGGGGGCTACACCTTC
-	TRBJ2-3	-	15	TRBV20-1	CSANEAPGTTDTQYF	TGCAGTGCTAACGAGGCTCCGGGGACGACAGATACGCAGTATTTT
-	TRBJ1-5	many	13	TRBV10-3	CAFRLKPSKPQHF	TGTGCCTTCCGTCTTAAGCCCAGTAAGCCCCAGCATTTT
-	TRBJ1-5	many	18	TRBV12-3/TRBV12-4	CASSLGPGRGLSNQPQHF	TGTGCCAGCAGTTTGGGCCCAGGCCGCGGGCTCAGCAATCAGCCCCAGCATTTT
-	TRBJ2-1	few	15	TRBV7-2	CASSSVPWGSDEQFF	TGTGCCAGCAGTTCCGTACCGTGGGGCTCCGATGAGCAGTTCTTC
-	TRBJ2-1	many	13	TRBV19	CASSFLAINEQFF	TGTGCCAGTAGTTTCCTAGCTATCAATGAGCAGTTCTTC
-	TRBJ2-1	many	14	TRBV11-3	CASSLEGFRTEQFF	TGTGCCAGCAGCTTAGAAGGGTTCCGGACAGAGCAGTTCTTC